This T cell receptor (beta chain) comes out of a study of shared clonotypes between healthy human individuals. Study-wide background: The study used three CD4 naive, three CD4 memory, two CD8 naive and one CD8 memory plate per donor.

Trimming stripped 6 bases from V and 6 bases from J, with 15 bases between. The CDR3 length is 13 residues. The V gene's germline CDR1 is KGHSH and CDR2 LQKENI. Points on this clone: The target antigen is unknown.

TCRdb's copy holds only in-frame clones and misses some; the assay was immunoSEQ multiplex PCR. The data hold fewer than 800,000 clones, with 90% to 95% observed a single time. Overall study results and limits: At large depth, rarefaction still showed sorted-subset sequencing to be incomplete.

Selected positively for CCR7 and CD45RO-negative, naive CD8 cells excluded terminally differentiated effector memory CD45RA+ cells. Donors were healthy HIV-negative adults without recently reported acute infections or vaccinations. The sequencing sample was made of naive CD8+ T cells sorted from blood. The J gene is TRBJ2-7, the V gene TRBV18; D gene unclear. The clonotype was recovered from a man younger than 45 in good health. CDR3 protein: CASSGDSSFEQYF. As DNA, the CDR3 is TGTGCCAGCTCCGGAGACTCCTCGTTCGAGCAGTACTTC.